This TCR beta chain was recovered during a study of technical replicates of blood from several donors. V was clipped by 5 bases and J by 4 bases, with 11 bases between them. This CDR3 is 13 amino acids long. The V gene's germline CDR1 is SGHNT and CDR2 YENEEA. Clones were sequenced by immunoSEQ multiplex PCR, and TCRdb holds only the in-frame ones, with some missing. Of fewer than 85,000 clones in the sample, roughly 92% are singletons; the top ten hold around 0.37%. The chain uses TRBV11-3 and TRBJ1-1, with D perhaps TRBD1 (6 bases). This TCR was recovered from a human donor in good health. The material sequenced was T cells isolated from PBMCs. The CDR3 protein is CASSKGGSTEAFF. DNA of the CDR3: TGTGCCAGCAGCAAAGGGGGTAGCACTGAAGCTTTCTTT.